These 10 T cell receptor beta chains originate from one sample sequenced in a study of shared clonotypes between healthy human individuals. Sequencing was performed with immunoSEQ multiplex PCR; in TCRdb, only in-frame clones are kept and a portion is missing. The profile shows about 1 million clones, under 80% of them singletons. Sequencing was done on a sample of memory CD4+ T cells sorted from blood. Documented subset: CD45RA-negative fraction. The receptors shown here come from a man younger than 35 in good health.

This clone was seen many times. The sample holds other DNA sequences that translate to the same CDR3. This chain joins TRBV5-5 and TRBJ2-5; 8 bases fit TRBD2. The V segment lost 1 base and the J segment 2 bases; nucleotides outside the gene matches: 4. This CDR3 is built from 15 residues. Germline CDR1 is SGHKS and CDR2 is YYEKEE (reference sequence). The CDR3 is CASSLFGGDQETQYF. CDR3 sequence (DNA): TGTGCCAGCAGCTTGTTCGGGGGGGATCAAGAGACCCAGTACTTC.

The chain combines TRBV5-4 with TRBJ2-6; D ambiguous. Germline assignment: CDR1 SGHNT and CDR2 YYREEE (reference sequence). This CDR3 contains 17 residues. The V end was cut by 0 bases, the J end by 0 bases, with 10 bases between. The CDR3 DNA reads as TGTGCCAGCAGCTTGGAGGTTTTAAGCTCTGGGGCCAACGTCCTGACTTTC. Residues: CASSLEVLSSGANVLTF.

This rearrangement joins TRBV6-1 to TRBJ1-2; 8 bases map to TRBD1. CDR1 is MNHNS, CDR2 SASEGT, per germline. The CDR3 sequence is 13 residues long. Germline trimming cut 11 bases from V and 6 bases from J; bases unmatched to any gene: 11. CDR3 loop: CASRTGKMDGYTF. The CDR3 region has the DNA TGTGCCTCCCGGACAGGGAAGATGGATGGCTACACCTTC.

This clone appeared a few times. The chain employs TRBV6-5 and TRBJ1-1, with D possibly being TRBD1 (5 bases). CDR3 length equals 13 residues. CDR1 MNHEY and CDR2 SVGAGI come from the germline V gene. Between the trimmed V and J ends, which lost 6 bases and 8 bases, there was a span of 16 bases. This chain's CDR3 is CASSRQWAGEAFF. CDR3 sequence (DNA): TGTGCCAGCAGCCGACAGTGGGCCGGGGAAGCTTTCTTT.

The chain couples TRBV25-1 to TRBJ2-7, with unresolved D. Trimming removed 3 bases from V and 6 bases from J, with 15 bases in between. CDR1 is MGHDK and CDR2 is SYGVNS in the germline V gene. The CDR3 has 14 residues. The CDR3 loop is CASSDPGWSGEQYF. Written as DNA, the CDR3 is TGTGCCAGCAGTGATCCCGGTTGGTCCGGCGAGCAGTACTTC.

This clone is labeled medium-sized (0.01 to 0.1%). Here the CDR3 reads CSVVRDRNTEAFF. The CDR3 DNA follows: TGCAGCGTTGTTAGGGACAGGAACACTGAAGCTTTCTTT. The chain recombines TRBV29-1 with TRBJ1-1, with TRBD1 identical over 7 bases. The CDR3 contains 13 residues. V trimming: 4 bases; J trimming: 1 base; junction bases outside the gene matches: 3. From germline, CDR1 is SQVTM and CDR2 ANQGSEA.

The CDR3 coding sequence is TGTGCCAGCAGCCAGCAAGGACTAGCGGGGGGAGAGCAGTACTTC. Protein product: CASSQQGLAGGEQYF. V is TRBV7-8 and J is TRBJ2-7, with TRBD2 identical over 14 bases. V lost 5 bases and J lost 7; bases outside the gene matches: 7. Germline V gene lookup returns CDR1 SGHVS and CDR2 FQNEAQ. This CDR3 region has 15 residues. Combining the CDR3 with reference TRBV7-8 and TRBJ2-7 gives the whole variable domain GAGVSQSPRYKVAKRGQDVALRCDPISGHVSLFWYQQALGQGPEFLTYFQNEAQLDKSGLPSDRFFAERPEGSVSTLKIQRTQQEDSAVYLCASSQQGLAGGEQYFGPGTRLTVT.

The gene calls are TRBV30 and TRBJ1-1, with D tentatively TRBD1 (5 bases). CDR3 length equals 12 residues. Trimming took 3 bases from V and 3 from J, leaving 8 bases between them. CDR1 and CDR2 (germline): GTSNPN, SVGIG (reference sequence). The DNA of the CDR3 is TGTGCCTGGAGGGCAGGGTACACTGAAGCTTTCTTT. Protein sequence: CAWRAGYTEAFF.

The chain carries TRBV5-1 and TRBJ2-1; D uncertain. V was trimmed by 7 bases and J by 7 bases, leaving 12 bases between them. The CDR3 is 12 residues long. CDR1 and CDR2 (germline): SGHRS, YFSETQ. The CDR3 DNA reads TGCGCCAGCCGTCTCGGGTTGAATGAGCAGTTCTTC. Its protein is CASRLGLNEQFF.

The chain joins TRBV6-6 to TRBJ1-5; TRBD1 might be the D (5 bases). From germline, CDR1 is MNHNY and CDR2 SVGAGI (reference sequence). The CDR3 is 14 residues long. V dropped 6 bases and J dropped 0 bases, with 9 bases sitting between them. CDR3: CASSQQDSNQPQHF. As DNA, the CDR3 is TGTGCCAGCAGCCAACAGGATAGCAATCAGCCCCAGCATTTT.